This T cell receptor (beta chain) was identified during a study of response to subunit inactivated influenza vaccine. Germline V CDR1 and CDR2: SGHTA, FQGNSA. V lost 1 base and J 7 bases, leaving 11 bases between the germline ends. The CDR3 extends over 15 amino acids. From the RT-PCR reads, TCRdb called clonotypes with MiXCR, one entry per CDR3 protein. The repertoire includes some 550,000 distinct CDR3 sequences, roughly a quarter of them detected once, and around 2.8% sits in the top ten. This same sample was also taken into another study, of T cells expressing NK-cell markers. That report notes: Production of TCR beta cDNA relied on 5'RACE template switching with UMIs.

Specimen: CD4+ T cells sorted from PBMCs, collected roughly 12 days after vaccination. The rearrangement links TRBV7-2 to TRBJ1-6; D might be TRBD1 (5 bases). This TCR was recovered from a man over 45 who received an inactivated influenza vaccine. DNA of the CDR3: TGTGCCAGCAGCTTAGATGCGGGGGTAAATTCACCCCTCCACTTT. Translation: CASSLDAGVNSPLHF.